The 32 T cell receptor beta chains given below trace back to one sample, sequenced in a study of early T cells in non-severe SARS-CoV-2 infection. A single record per CDR3 protein comes from TCRdb applying MiXCR to the 5' RACE reads. Of about 26,000 distinct CDR3 sequences in the sample, 5% to 6.5% were seen once. The sequencing input was whole blood. The receptor set was obtained from an adult who was a healthcare worker with PCR-confirmed SARS-CoV-2 infection or an uninfected control (not recorded which).

The chain has TRBV5-1 and TRBJ1-2, with 8 bases lining up with TRBD1. After removal of 0 bases from V and 8 bases from J, the junction contained 6 bases not matched to a gene. The length of the CDR3 is 14 residues. Germline V gives CDR1 SGHRS, CDR2 YFSETQ. The CDR3 loop reads CASSLAGQGSGYTF. The CDR3 DNA reads TGCGCCAGCAGCTTGGCCGGACAGGGCTCGGGCTACACCTTC. The entire variable domain, with the rest obtained from reference TRBV5-1 and TRBJ1-2, is as follows: KAGVTQTPRYLIKTRGQQVTLSCSPISGHRSVSWYQQTPGQGLQFLFEYFSETQRNKGNFPGRFSGRQFSNSRSEMNVSTLELGDSALYLCASSLAGQGSGYTFGSGTRLTVV.

This clonotype was recorded at least ten times. The V and J genes are TRBV10-2 and TRBJ2-7, with D tentatively TRBD2 (5 bases). Germline assignment: CDR1 WSHSY and CDR2 SAAADI. Trimming pared 8 bases from V and 3 bases from J, leaving 11 bases between. The CDR3 is made up of 12 amino acids. CDR3 nucleotide sequence: TGCGCCAGCGGCCCCGCGGGCTACGAGCAGTACTTC. Protein: CASGPAGYEQYF.

In its sample, this clonotype was seen many times. The chain joins TRBV7-2 to TRBJ1-1; D not certain. The CDR3 has 13 residues. V gave up 2 bases and J gave up 1 base, with 5 bases separating them. Germline V gene data show CDR1 as SGHTA and CDR2 as FQGNSA. CDR3 amino acids: CASSLYRNTEAFF. The CDR3, as DNA: TGTGCCAGCAGCTTATACAGGAACACTGAAGCTTTCTTT.

This clonotype is labeled medium-sized. The V gene is TRBV10-3, the J gene TRBJ1-2, with TRBD1 matching 7 bases. The trim removed 6 bases at V and 2 bases at J, leaving 12 bases unmatched. The V gene's germline CDR1 is ENHRY and CDR2 SYGVKD. The CDR3 totals 16 residues. The CDR3 here is CAISHPTGELNYGYTF. Written as DNA, the CDR3 is TGTGCCATCAGCCACCCCACAGGGGAACTAAACTATGGCTACACCTTC.

The CDR3 protein is CASTLGGAQNNEQFF. CDR3 coding DNA: TGTGCCAGCACCTTAGGGGGGGCTCAAAACAATGAGCAGTTCTTC. V and J are TRBV12-3 or TRBV12-4 and TRBJ2-1; weak D call: TRBD2 (7 bases). This CDR3 region has 15 residues. V lost 7 bases and J lost 5, with 18 bases in between.

This clonotype has a count of ten or more. The genes are TRBV7-9 and TRBJ1-4, with D hard to call. CDR3 size: 12 residues. The germline V gene has CDR1 SEHNR and CDR2 FQNEAQ (reference sequence). V was cut by 1 base and J by 9 bases, with 6 bases left in between. CDR3 protein: CASSLGRQKLFF. CDR3 in DNA: TGTGCCAGCAGCTTAGGGCGGCAAAAACTGTTTTTT.

As regards this clonotype: This may be a read error: a much more frequent sequence differs by one nucleotide. This chain connects TRBV7-2 to TRBJ2-1; perhaps D is TRBD1 or TRBD2 (6 bases each). Germline CDR1 reads SGHTA; CDR2 reads FQGNSA. This CDR3 is built from 15 residues. The CDR3 bases are TGTGCCAGCAGCCGGGGGCCGGTTTCCTACAATGAGCAGTCCTTC. It encodes CASSRGPVSYNEQSF.

CDR3: CASSPLDLSVLNEQFF. The DNA for the CDR3 is TGTGCCAGCAGCCCCCTTGACTTGAGTGTGTTGAATGAGCAGTTCTTC. The rearrangement joins TRBV12-3 or TRBV12-4 to TRBJ2-1; D is ambiguous. Trimming took 6 bases from V and 7 from J, leaving 22 bases between them. The CDR3 covers 16 residues.

This chain uses TRBV7-2 with TRBJ2-1; the D gene is possibly TRBD1 (5 bases). Germline CDR1 is SGHTA and CDR2 is FQGNSA. The CDR3 covers 13 residues. Trimming left V 3 bases short and J 10 bases short, with 13 bases between. CDR3 in DNA: TGTGCCAGCAGCTTGCGACAGACAGCGGAGCAGTTCTTC. Translated, it gives CASSLRQTAEQFF.

This clonotype has only a few counts. V usage is TRBV6-2 or TRBV6-3 and J usage is TRBJ1-1; D may be TRBD1 (5 bases). V was pared by 3 bases and J by 5 bases, with 7 bases between. CDR3 size: 12 residues. Germline-derived CDR1 and CDR2 are MNHEY and SVGEGT. This CDR3 reads CASSYGGTEAFF. Here the CDR3 DNA reads TGTGCCAGCAGTTATGGGGGGACTGAAGCTTTCTTT.

Within the sample, this clonotype is medium-sized. The genes are TRBV7-9 and TRBJ1-1, with 8 bases lining up with TRBD1. Trimming removed 4 bases from V and 11 bases from J; junction bases left unmatched: 6. The CDR3 sequence is 12 residues long. Germline assignment: CDR1 SEHNR and CDR2 FQNEAQ (reference sequence). CDR3 bases: TGTGCCAGCAGCTCATCGGACAGGGAGGCTTTCTTT. Translation: CASSSSDREAFF.

This clonotype was observed at least ten times. The chain uses TRBV29-1 and TRBJ1-2; tentative D call: TRBD1 (6 bases). The CDR3 loop spans 15 amino acids. Germline V gene data show CDR1 as SQVTM and CDR2 as ANQGSEA. V gave up 4 bases and J gave up 8 bases, with 23 bases separating them. Here the CDR3 DNA reads TGCAGCGTTGTCCCGACGGGAGAACAGGGTGGCGGCTACACCTTC. It yields the protein CSVVPTGEQGGGYTF.

V usage is TRBV7-2 and J usage is TRBJ2-1; D unresolved. Deletions cut 2 bases from V and 11 bases from J, with 7 bases between. There are 11 residues in the CDR3. Germline loops: CDR1 SGHTA, CDR2 FQGNSA. Written as DNA, the CDR3 is TGTGCCAGCAGCTTACTACAAAAGCAGTTCTTC. The encoded protein is CASSLLQKQFF.

V gene TRBV24-1 combines with J gene TRBJ2-3; no firm D call. V was clipped by 0 bases and J by 4 bases, with 4 bases between them. In germline, CDR1 is KGHDR, CDR2 SFDVKD. This CDR3 contains 13 residues. CDR3 in amino acids: CATSDLRADTQYF. CDR3 DNA sequence: TGTGCCACCAGTGATTTGCGGGCAGATACGCAGTATTTT.

This clonotype appeared a few times. The rearrangement links TRBV5-1 to TRBJ2-5, with D possibly matching TRBD1 (5 bases). The V and J ends lost 2 bases and 2 bases respectively, with 13 bases between them. CDR3 length: 15 amino acids. Germline assignment: CDR1 SGHRS and CDR2 YFSETQ. CDR3 region: CASSFYGPGQETQYF. The CDR3, as DNA: TGCGCCAGCAGCTTTTATGGACCAGGGCAAGAGACCCAGTACTTC.

This clonotype occurred many times. The chain couples TRBV18 to TRBJ1-2, with D maybe TRBD1 (5 bases). The germline V gene has CDR1 KGHSH and CDR2 LQKENI. The V end lost 2 bases, the J end lost 4 bases, and 11 bases lay between the germline ends. The CDR3 is 14 residues long. CDR3 sequence (DNA): TGTGCCAGCTCACCAGCAGGGACCTTCTATGGCTACACCTTC. This translates into CASSPAGTFYGYTF.

This clonotype has a count of ten or more. V usage is TRBV12-5 and J usage is TRBJ2-1, with 11 bases aligning to TRBD1. Germline CDR1 reads LGHNT; CDR2 reads FRNRAP. The CDR3 totals 14 residues. J was trimmed by 8 bases and V by 7 bases; bases with no gene match: 7. The CDR3 DNA is TGTGCTAGTGCCAAGGGACAGGGGGAAGATGAGCAGTTCTTC. Protein product: CASAKGQGEDEQFF. Supplemented by reference TRBV12-5 and TRBJ2-1, the full variable domain reads DARVTQTPRHKVTEMGQEVTMRCQPILGHNTVFWYRQTMMQGLELLAYFRNRAPLDDSGMPKDRFSAEMPDATLATLKIQPSEPRDSAVYFCASAKGQGEDEQFFGPGTRLTVL.

This clonotype was detected only a few times. The genes are TRBV29-1 and TRBJ2-1; tentatively, D is TRBD1 (5 bases). Looked up from germline, CDR1 is SQVTM and CDR2 is ANQGSEA. There are 13 residues in the CDR3. Trimming removed 8 bases at V and 2 bases at J, with 13 bases between. CDR3 loop: CSLGLGTYNEQFF. The CDR3 nucleotides read TGCAGCTTGGGGCTTGGGACCTACAATGAGCAGTTCTTC.

This clonotype was picked up many times. V and J are TRBV30 and TRBJ1-1; the D is unclear. The CDR3 contains 11 residues. Germline V gene data show CDR1 as GTSNPN and CDR2 as SVGIG (reference sequence). V was pared by 2 bases and J by 12 bases, with 13 bases between. The CDR3 loop reads CAWSSPAPTFF. CDR3 bases: TGTGCCTGGAGTTCCCCCGCCCCGACTTTCTTT. Complete variable domain (other parts from reference TRBV30 and TRBJ1-1): SQTIHQWPATLVQPVGSPLSLECTVEGTSNPNLYWYRQAAGRGLQLLFYSVGIGQISSEVPQNLSASRPQDRQFILSSKKLLLSDSGFYLCAWSSPAPTFFGQGTRLTVV.

This clonotype has more than one count but fewer than ten. The gene calls are TRBV11-3 and TRBJ2-1; D is perhaps TRBD1 or TRBD2 (6 bases each). V lost 5 bases to trimming and J lost 8 bases, with 10 bases between them. The length of the CDR3 is 12 residues. Germline assignment: CDR1 SGHNT and CDR2 YENEEA. Here the CDR3 DNA reads TGTGCCAGCAGCCCTGGGGGGCATGAGCAGTTCTTC. Protein product: CASSPGGHEQFF.

This clonotype has just a few counts. The J gene is TRBJ2-1, the V gene TRBV7-9, with D possibly being TRBD2 (6 bases). The V and J ends lost 5 bases and 0 bases respectively, with 11 bases between them. CDR3 length equals 15 residues. From germline, CDR1 is SEHNR and CDR2 FQNEAQ (reference sequence). For the CDR3, the DNA is TGTGCCAGCAGCCCAGGGAGGAGCTCCTACAATGAGCAGTTCTTC. As protein: CASSPGRSSYNEQFF.

This clonotype was observed many times. The chain combines TRBV20-1 with TRBJ2-1; possibly TRBD1 or TRBD2 for D (6 bases each). Germline V gene data show CDR1 as DFQATT and CDR2 as SNEGSKA (reference sequence). V was trimmed by 0 bases and J by 10 bases, leaving 19 bases between them. The length of the CDR3 is 15 residues. DNA for the CDR3: TGCAGTGCTAGAGATCTGGGGGGCCCGGTGTTAGAGCAGTTCTTC. Residues: CSARDLGGPVLEQFF.

This clonotype was seen a handful of times. The CDR3 DNA follows: TGTGCCAGCAGCGTAGACGGAGATACGCAGTATTTT. Amino acids: CASSVDGDTQYF. The chain uses TRBV9 and TRBJ2-3, with unresolved D. Per germline, CDR1 SGDLS and CDR2 YYNGEE. This CDR3 is built from 12 residues. Trimming took off 0 bases at V and 5 bases at J, with 4 bases between the two ends. Complete variable domain (other parts from reference TRBV9 and TRBJ2-3): DSGVTQTPKHLITATGQRVTLRCSPRSGDLSVYWYQQSLDQGLQFLIQYYNGEERAKGNILERFSAQQFPDLHSELNLSSLELGDSALYFCASSVDGDTQYFGPGTRLTVL.

This clonotype was seen repeatedly, ten times or more. The chain has TRBV27 and TRBJ2-7; D ambiguous. The CDR3 runs 13 residues. V was pared by 0 bases and J by 4 bases, with 7 bases between. Germline values: CDR1 MNHEY, CDR2 SMNVEV (reference sequence). CDR3 DNA sequence: TGTGCCAGCAGTTTATCGATCAGGTACGAGCAGTACTTC. Translating it yields CASSLSIRYEQYF.

For this clonotype: A much larger clone is a single base away; this may be a read error. J is TRBJ1-2 and V is TRBV12-3 or TRBV12-4, with D possibly TRBD1 on 5 matching bases. The CDR3 sequence is 13 residues long. The CDR3 region has the DNA TGTGCCAGCAGTTTAAGCGTAATAAGGGGCTACATCTTC. This gives the protein CASSLSVIRGYIF.

This clonotype was seen ten or more times. The gene calls are TRBV6-5 and TRBJ2-2, with D tentatively TRBD2 (5 bases). There are 14 residues in the CDR3. Trimming removed 5 bases at V and 8 bases at J, with 15 bases between. CDR1 and CDR2 from the germline V gene are MNHEY and SVGAGI. The chain's CDR3 is CASSPRGGLGELFF. The CDR3 DNA sequence: TGTGCCAGCAGTCCTAGAGGAGGCCTTGGGGAGCTGTTTTTT.

The table lists this clonotype with many counts. The rearrangement joins TRBV7-2 to TRBJ1-1, with D uncertain. This CDR3 comprises 14 residues. Trimming cost V 1 base and J 0 bases, with 6 bases left between them. In germline, CDR1 is SGHTA, CDR2 FQGNSA. The CDR3 loop reads CASSLVALNTEAFF. In DNA, the CDR3 is TGTGCCAGCAGCTTAGTCGCACTGAACACTGAAGCTTTCTTT. The whole variable domain, remainder taken from reference TRBV7-2 and TRBJ1-1, is GAGVSQSPSNKVTEKGKDVELRCDPISGHTALYWYRQSLGQGLEFLIYFQGNSAPDKSGLPSDRFSAERTGGSVSTLTIQRTQQEDSAVYLCASSLVALNTEAFFGQGTRLTVV.

The chain recombines TRBV5-6 with TRBJ1-1; D call uncertain. The CDR3 consists of 13 residues. CDR1 is SGHDT and CDR2 is YYEEEE in the germline V gene. V gave up 1 base and J gave up 1 base, with 5 bases separating them. CDR3 amino acids: CASSLPRNTEAFF. CDR3 DNA: TGTGCCAGCAGCTTGCCGAGGAACACTGAAGCTTTCTTT.

The rearrangement links TRBV9 to TRBJ2-1, with D uncertain. CDR3 length: 12 residues. CDR1 is SGDLS, CDR2 YYNGEE, per germline. V lost 3 bases and J 6 bases, leaving 7 bases between the germline ends. The CDR3 DNA follows: TGTGCCAGCAGCGCCGCATCCAATGAGCAGTTCTTC. Its translation: CASSAASNEQFF.

The rearrangement links TRBV12-5 to TRBJ1-1, with a weak D call TRBD1 (6 bases). The V end lost 6 bases, the J end lost 0 bases, and 11 bases lay between the germline ends. From germline, CDR1 is LGHNT and CDR2 FRNRAP. CDR3 length: 14 amino acids. The CDR3 bases are TGTGCTAGTGGCCCGGGGGCCTTGAACACTGAAGCTTTCTTT. Translated: CASGPGALNTEAFF.

This clonotype occurred many times. The chain links TRBV5-8 to TRBJ1-1, with D uncertain. CDR1 and CDR2 (germline): SGHTS, YDEGEE. The ends were cut back, 0 bases at V and 2 bases at J, with 5 bases in the middle. CDR3 length: 13 amino acids. CDR3 nucleotide sequence: TGTGCCAGCAGCTTGGACTCTAACACTGAAGCTTTCTTT. Its protein is CASSLDSNTEAFF.

This chain uses TRBV7-8 with TRBJ1-1; D not resolved. Per germline, CDR1 SGHVS and CDR2 FQNEAQ. The CDR3 is 14 residues long. V lost 0 bases to trimming and J lost 2 bases, with 7 bases between them. The CDR3 DNA sequence: TGTGCCAGCAGCTTAGCCCTGGGTAACACTGAAGCTTTCTTT. This gives the protein CASSLALGNTEAFF.